These 29 T cell receptor beta chains came from one sample sequenced in a study of synovial regulatory T cells in juvenile arthritis. Study-wide findings and caveats: Blood Treg cells that were inflammation-associated showed lower TCR diversity than other blood Treg cells.

The antigens these receptors bind are not known. Measured with immunoSEQ multiplex PCR; TCRdb has only the in-frame clones, and not every one. The sample totals about 1,100 clones. The sample consisted of Treg cells from blood. The subset: HLA-DR+ inflammation-associated blood Treg cells. The receptors were sampled from a donor younger than 30 with juvenile idiopathic arthritis.

This clone is classed as medium-sized by frequency. The chain is built from TRBV6-1 and TRBJ2-5. CDR1 is MNHNS, CDR2 SASEGT, per germline. This CDR3 comprises 16 residues. There is no recorded DNA. The CDR3 is CASSEAFGGGKETQYF.

By frequency, this clone registers medium-sized. V is TRBV7-2 and J is TRBJ2-3; TCRdb returns TRBD1, unconfirmable since there is no DNA. This CDR3 spans 15 amino acids. No nucleotide data were recorded. In germline, CDR1 is SGHTA, CDR2 FQGNSA. CDR3 region: CASTRQVRKADTQYF. Full variable domain (remainder filled in from reference TRBV7-2 and TRBJ2-3): GAGVSQSPSNKVTEKGKDVELRCDPISGHTALYWYRQSLGQGLEFLIYFQGNSAPDKSGLPSDRFSAERTGGSVSTLTIQRTQQEDSAVYLCASTRQVRKADTQYFGPGTRLTVL.

By frequency, this clone is large. The genes are TRBV10-3 and TRBJ1-3; there is no DNA to check the TCRdb D call of TRBD1. Germline assignment: CDR1 ENHRY and CDR2 SYGVKD. CDR3 length: 14 residues. No DNA has been recorded. The CDR3 sequence is CAISDEGAGNTIYF.

This CDR3 is CASSLGLAGDTQYF. The chain links TRBV7-9 to TRBJ2-3; TCRdb indicates TRBD2, and absent DNA this call remains unverified. Germline CDR1 reads SEHNR; CDR2 reads FQNEAQ (reference sequence). The CDR3 contains 14 residues. No DNA is given.

Its frequency marks this clone as medium-sized. The chain couples TRBV5-6 to TRBJ1-4; the D call from TCRdb, TRBD1, cannot be confirmed without DNA. Germline CDR1 and CDR2: SGHDT and YYEEEE. The CDR3 is 15 amino acids. No DNA accompanies this entry. The CDR3 sequence is CASSLATGPNEKLFF.

This clone shows up as medium-sized by frequency. The chain employs TRBV27 and TRBJ2-1; TCRdb reports TRBD2, a call that lacks DNA to check it against. The CDR3 runs 19 residues. The DNA sequence is not available. The germline V gene encodes CDR1 MNHEY and CDR2 SMNVEV (reference sequence). This CDR3 is CASSPPGTSGGRYYNEQFF.

Its frequency marks this clone as medium-sized. The genes are TRBV10-2 and TRBJ2-3; with no DNA, the TCRdb D assignment of TRBD2 cannot be verified. Germline lookup yields CDR1 WSHSY and CDR2 SAAADI. This CDR3 has 19 amino acids. No DNA accompanies this entry. The CDR3 spells CASSDPQPGPAGEEDTQYF.

This clone is classed as medium-sized (0.01 to 0.1%) by frequency. V is TRBV9 and J is TRBJ1-4. This CDR3 spans 14 amino acids. The entry carries no DNA sequence. Germline assignment: CDR1 SGDLS and CDR2 YYNGEE. This CDR3 reads CASSVGAAEEKLFF.

Its frequency marks this clone as medium-sized (0.01 to 0.1%). The chain recombines TRBV5-1 with TRBJ2-7; absent DNA, TCRdb's TRBD2 call cannot be checked. CDR3 size: 13 residues. The record lacks a DNA sequence. Germline CDR1 reads SGHRS; CDR2 reads YFSETQ. The CDR3 spells CASSLLPSWEQYF. The full variable domain, rest sourced from reference TRBV5-1 and TRBJ2-7, is KAGVTQTPRYLIKTRGQQVTLSCSPISGHRSVSWYQQTPGQGLQFLFEYFSETQRNKGNFPGRFSGRQFSNSRSEMNVSTLELGDSALYLCASSLLPSWEQYFGPGTRLTVT.

Considering frequency, this clone is medium-sized. This chain connects TRBV11-2 to TRBJ2-5; with no DNA, the TCRdb D assignment of TRBD2 cannot be verified. The CDR3 is 15 amino acids. No coding sequence is recorded. Germline loops: CDR1 SGHAT, CDR2 FQNNGV. The CDR3 loop reads CASSLSWGGQETQYF.

This clone counts as medium-sized by frequency. The gene calls are TRBV19 and TRBJ2-7; TCRdb's D call, TRBD2, is unchecked because there is no DNA. Germline V lookup: CDR1 LNHDA, CDR2 SQIVND (reference sequence). The CDR3 consists of 15 residues. DNA was not recorded. This CDR3 is CASSMGLAGFYEQYF.

Measured by frequency, this clone is medium-sized. The rearrangement uses TRBV10-3 and TRBJ1-3. CDR1 is ENHRY and CDR2 is SYGVKD in the germline V gene. The CDR3 has 14 residues. DNA is not recorded here. The CDR3 sequence is CAIRGSGDPNTIYF.

This clone is deemed medium-sized by its frequency. V usage is TRBV7-9 and J usage is TRBJ1-1; TCRdb calls TRBD1, which cannot be checked without DNA. CDR1 is SEHNR, CDR2 FQNEAQ, per germline (reference sequence). CDR3 length equals 14 residues. No DNA is given. The CDR3 protein is CASSLSQGGTEAFF.

Judged by frequency, this clone is medium-sized. V gene TRBV9 combines with J gene TRBJ2-2. Germline CDR1 and CDR2: SGDLS and YYNGEE. This CDR3 comprises 15 residues. The entry carries no DNA sequence. The CDR3 loop reads CASSVTPARTGELFF.

This clone is identified as medium-sized from frequency. This sequence joins TRBV2 and TRBJ1-2; TCRdb selects TRBD1, and the lack of DNA leaves this call unchecked. Looked up from germline, CDR1 is SNHLY and CDR2 is FYNNEI. This CDR3 contains 11 residues. Nucleotide data are not available. The CDR3 loop reads CASRASGQRNF.

This clone ranks as medium-sized in terms of frequency. This chain links TRBV6-5 with TRBJ2-7. CDR3 length equals 10 residues. The DNA is not on file. CDR1 is MNHEY, CDR2 SVGAGI, per germline. The CDR3 sequence: CASRVYEQYF.

This clone registers medium-sized by frequency. The chain couples TRBV4-1 to TRBJ2-1; no DNA is available, so the TRBD1 call from TCRdb remains unchecked. Germline CDR1 MGHRA, CDR2 YSYEKL. There are 17 residues in the CDR3. No coding sequence is recorded. CDR3 sequence reads: CASSQEARGRPSLEQFF.

This clone is identified as medium-sized from frequency. The chain combines TRBV7-9 with TRBJ2-1; no DNA is available, so the TRBD2 call from TCRdb remains unchecked. Germline V gene sequence: CDR1 SEHNR, CDR2 FQNEAQ (reference sequence). This CDR3 has 16 residues. The protein alone is recorded here. CDR3 region: CASSLRGGPHDNEQFF.

This clone ranks as medium-sized (0.01 to 0.1%) in terms of frequency. The CDR3 sequence: CASSLDHGGTVSYEQYF. The chain uses TRBV11-1 and TRBJ2-7; no DNA is available, so the TRBD2 call from TCRdb remains unchecked. This CDR3 is built from 17 residues. No DNA sequence was recorded. Germline assignment: CDR1 SGHAT and CDR2 FQDESV (reference sequence).

This clone shows up as medium-sized by frequency. This sequence joins TRBV10-2 and TRBJ2-1; TCRdb's assignment of TRBD2 cannot be checked, as there is no DNA. The CDR3 loop spans 13 amino acids. The record lacks a DNA sequence. Germline CDR1 is WSHSY and CDR2 is SAAADI. The CDR3: CASSGGLELEQFF.

By frequency, this clone is medium-sized. The rearrangement uses TRBV5-8 and TRBJ1-2. CDR1 and CDR2 (germline): SGHTS, YDEGEE. The CDR3 extends over 14 amino acids. Nucleotide data are not available. The CDR3 spells CASSLQVGRNGYTF. The full variable domain, its missing parts supplied by reference TRBV5-8 and TRBJ1-2, is EAGVTQSPTHLIKTRGQQATLRCSPISGHTSVYWYQQALGLGLQFLLWYDEGEERNRGNFPPRFSGRQFPNYSSELNVNALELEDSALYLCASSLQVGRNGYTFGSGTRLTVV.

Frequency places this clone as medium-sized. The V gene is TRBV7-2, the J gene TRBJ1-1. This CDR3 is built from 11 residues. DNA for this receptor is not on file. From germline, CDR1 is SGHTA and CDR2 FQGNSA. CDR3 protein: CASRRATEAFF.

This clone is called medium-sized based on its frequency. The chain carries TRBV2 and TRBJ1-2. The V gene's germline CDR1 is SNHLY and CDR2 FYNNEI. CDR3 length equals 15 residues. No DNA sequence is on record. CDR3 loop: CASSEGFLLGSGYTF.

This clone is called medium-sized based on its frequency. The V call is TRBV19, the J call TRBJ2-7; TCRdb's D call, TRBD2, is unchecked because there is no DNA. Per germline, CDR1 LNHDA and CDR2 SQIVND (reference sequence). The length of the CDR3 is 14 residues. Only the protein sequence is given. CDR3 residues: CASRETSGRNEQYF. The full variable domain, rest sourced from reference TRBV19 and TRBJ2-7, is DGGITQSPKYLFRKEGQNVTLSCEQNLNHDAMYWYRQDPGQGLRLIYYSQIVNDFQKGDIAEGYSVSREKKESFPLTVTSAQKNPTAFYLCASRETSGRNEQYFGPGTRLTVT.

This sequence joins TRBV11-2 and TRBJ1-6; TCRdb names TRBD1, which stays unverified in the absence of DNA. Germline-derived CDR1 and CDR2 are SGHAT and FQNNGV. The CDR3 loop spans 18 amino acids. The DNA is not on file. CDR3 region: CASSYYPRGTGRNSPLHF.

This clone is classed as medium-sized by frequency. This sequence joins TRBV6-1 and TRBJ2-3; lacking DNA, the TRBD2 call made by TCRdb goes unchecked. The CDR3 has 15 amino acids. No DNA accompanies this entry. The germline V gene encodes CDR1 MNHNS and CDR2 SASEGT. The CDR3 reads CASSKLAGGTDTQYF.

This clone shows up as medium-sized by frequency. The genes are TRBV5-1 and TRBJ2-7; no DNA is available, so the TRBD2 call from TCRdb remains unchecked. Germline CDR1 is SGHRS and CDR2 is YFSETQ. CDR3 length equals 16 residues. Nucleotide data are not available. The CDR3 loop reads CASSLALAGGPYEQYF.

This clone shows up as large by frequency. V gene TRBV5-1 combines with J gene TRBJ1-6. Germline-derived CDR1 and CDR2 are SGHRS and YFSETQ. The CDR3 spans 13 residues. No DNA sequence was recorded. CDR3 in amino acids: CASSQSTNSPLHF.

This clone counts as medium-sized by frequency. The genes are TRBV27 and TRBJ1-3; TCRdb's assignment of TRBD1 cannot be checked, as there is no DNA. The CDR3 sequence is 15 residues long. A DNA sequence was not provided. CDR1 MNHEY and CDR2 SMNVEV come from the germline V gene (reference sequence). This CDR3 is CASSLRQGGGNTIYF.